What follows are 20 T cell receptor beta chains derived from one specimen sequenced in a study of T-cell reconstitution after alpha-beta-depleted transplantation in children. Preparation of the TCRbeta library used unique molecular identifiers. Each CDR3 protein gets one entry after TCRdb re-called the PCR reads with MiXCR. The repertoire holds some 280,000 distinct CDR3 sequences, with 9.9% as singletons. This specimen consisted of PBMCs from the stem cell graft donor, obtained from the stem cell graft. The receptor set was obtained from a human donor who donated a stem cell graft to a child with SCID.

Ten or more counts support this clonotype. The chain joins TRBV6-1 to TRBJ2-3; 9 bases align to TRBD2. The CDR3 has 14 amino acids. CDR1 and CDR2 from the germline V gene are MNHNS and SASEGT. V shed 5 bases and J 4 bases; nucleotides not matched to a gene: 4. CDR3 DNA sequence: TGTGCCAGCAGTAGGATAGCGGGGGCAGATACGCAGTATTTT. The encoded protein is CASSRIAGADTQYF.

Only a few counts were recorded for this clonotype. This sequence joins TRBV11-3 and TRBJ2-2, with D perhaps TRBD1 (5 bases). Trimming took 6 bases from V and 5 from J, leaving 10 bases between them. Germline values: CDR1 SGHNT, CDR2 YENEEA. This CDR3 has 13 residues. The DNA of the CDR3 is TGTGCCAGCAGTATCGACAGAACCGGGGAGCTGTTTTTT. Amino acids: CASSIDRTGELFF.

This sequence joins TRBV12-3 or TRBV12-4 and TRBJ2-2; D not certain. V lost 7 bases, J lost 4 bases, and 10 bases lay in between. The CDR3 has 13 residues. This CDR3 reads CASTSFRTGELFF. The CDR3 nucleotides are TGTGCCAGCACCTCCTTCCGCACCGGGGAGCTGTTTTTT.

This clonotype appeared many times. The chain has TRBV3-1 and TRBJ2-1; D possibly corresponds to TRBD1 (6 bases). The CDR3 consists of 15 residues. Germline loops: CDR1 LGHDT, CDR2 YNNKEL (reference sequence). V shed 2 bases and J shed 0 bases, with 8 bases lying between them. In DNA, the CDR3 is TGTGCCAGCAGCCAAAGGGGGAGCTCCTACAATGAGCAGTTCTTC. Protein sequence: CASSQRGSSYNEQFF.

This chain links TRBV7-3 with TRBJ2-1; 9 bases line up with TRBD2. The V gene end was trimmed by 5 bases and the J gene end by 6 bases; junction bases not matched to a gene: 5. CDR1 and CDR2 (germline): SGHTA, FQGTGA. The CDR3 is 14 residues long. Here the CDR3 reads CASSQLAGGNEQFF. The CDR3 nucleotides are TGTGCCAGCAGCCAACTAGCGGGTGGCAATGAGCAGTTCTTC.

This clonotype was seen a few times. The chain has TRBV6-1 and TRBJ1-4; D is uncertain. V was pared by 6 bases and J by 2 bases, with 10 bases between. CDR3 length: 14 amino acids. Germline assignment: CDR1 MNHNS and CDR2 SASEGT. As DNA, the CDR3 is TGTGCCAGCAGCGGTGTCGGGACTAATGAAAAACTGTTTTTT. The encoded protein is CASSGVGTNEKLFF.

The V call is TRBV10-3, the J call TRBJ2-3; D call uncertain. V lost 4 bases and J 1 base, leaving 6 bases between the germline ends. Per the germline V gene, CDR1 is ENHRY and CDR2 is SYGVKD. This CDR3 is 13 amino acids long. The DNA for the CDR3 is TGTGCCATCAGTGTTGCCGGCACAGATACGCAGTATTTT. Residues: CAISVAGTDTQYF.

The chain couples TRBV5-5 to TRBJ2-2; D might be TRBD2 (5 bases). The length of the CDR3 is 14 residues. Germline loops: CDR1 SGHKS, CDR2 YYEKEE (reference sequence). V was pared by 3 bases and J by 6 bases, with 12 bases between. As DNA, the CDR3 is TGTGCCAGCAGCTACCGGGAAGGCGCCGGGGAGCTGTTTTTT. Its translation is CASSYREGAGELFF. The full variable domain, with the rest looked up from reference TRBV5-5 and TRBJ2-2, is DAGVTQSPTHLIKTRGQQVTLRCSPISGHKSVSWYQQVLGQGPQFIFQYYEKEERGRGNFPDRFSARQFPNYSSELNVNALLLGDSALYLCASSYREGAGELFFGEGSRLTVL.

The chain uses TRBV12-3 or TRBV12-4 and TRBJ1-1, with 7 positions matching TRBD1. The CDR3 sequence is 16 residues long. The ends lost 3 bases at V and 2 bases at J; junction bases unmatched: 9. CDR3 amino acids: CASSFRGRGTNTEAFF. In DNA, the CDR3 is TGTGCCAGCAGTTTTCGCGGCAGGGGGACTAACACTGAAGCTTTCTTT.

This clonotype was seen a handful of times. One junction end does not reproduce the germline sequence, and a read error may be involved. For the CDR3, the DNA is TGTGCTAGCAGCTACCGGGCCGGGGAGCTGTTTTTT. Its translation is CASSYRAGELFF. J is TRBJ2-2 and V is TRBV7-7, with unresolved D. Germline CDR1 and CDR2: SSHAT and FNYEAQ (reference sequence). The CDR3 runs 12 residues. Full variable domain (remainder filled in from reference TRBV7-7 and TRBJ2-2): GAGVSQSPRYKVTKRGQDVTLRCDPISSHATLYWYQQALGQGPEFLTYFNYEAQPDKSGLPSDRFSAERPEGSISTLTIQRTEQRDSAMYRCASSYRAGELFFGEGSRLTVL.

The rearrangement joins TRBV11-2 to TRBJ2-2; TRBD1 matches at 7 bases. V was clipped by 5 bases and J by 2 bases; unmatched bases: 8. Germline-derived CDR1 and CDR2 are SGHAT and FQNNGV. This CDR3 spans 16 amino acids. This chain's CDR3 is CASSHTGAPNTGELFF. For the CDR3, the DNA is TGTGCCAGCAGCCACACAGGGGCCCCTAACACCGGGGAGCTGTTTTTT.

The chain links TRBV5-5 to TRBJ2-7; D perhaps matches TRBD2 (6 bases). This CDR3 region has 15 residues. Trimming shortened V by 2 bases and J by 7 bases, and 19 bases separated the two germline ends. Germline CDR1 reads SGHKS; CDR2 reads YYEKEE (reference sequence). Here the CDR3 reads CASSFPGTLDYEQYF. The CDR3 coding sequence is TGTGCCAGCAGCTTCCCCGGGACTCTGGACTATGAGCAGTACTTC.

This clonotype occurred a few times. The CDR3 region is CSASIGDYNSPLHF. The DNA for the CDR3 is TGCAGTGCTAGTATCGGGGACTATAATTCACCCCTCCACTTT. This chain uses TRBV20-1 with TRBJ1-6; D is ambiguous. The CDR3 runs 14 residues. Trimming shortened V by 3 bases and J by 3 bases, and 9 bases separated the two germline ends. The germline gives CDR1 DFQATT, CDR2 SNEGSKA (reference sequence).

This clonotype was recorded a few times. The CDR3 spells CASSNQGQGATGELFF. CDR3 sequence (DNA): TGTGCCAGCAGCAACCAGGGACAGGGGGCTACCGGGGAGCTGTTTTTT. The chain employs TRBV3-1 and TRBJ2-2; 12 nucleotides agree with TRBD1. This CDR3 contains 16 residues. Looked up from germline, CDR1 is LGHDT and CDR2 is YNNKEL (reference sequence). With 5 bases clipped from V and 5 bases from J, the junction kept 6 bases outside the gene matches.

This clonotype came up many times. CDR3 nucleotide sequence: TGTGCCAGCAGAGGCCAGGGCACTGAAGCTTTCTTT. This gives the protein CASRGQGTEAFF. The chain uses TRBV7-9 and TRBJ1-1; D may be TRBD1 (5 bases). The CDR3 is 12 amino acids. V was trimmed by 6 bases and J by 4 bases, leaving 9 bases between them. Looked up from germline, CDR1 is SEHNR and CDR2 is FQNEAQ (reference sequence).

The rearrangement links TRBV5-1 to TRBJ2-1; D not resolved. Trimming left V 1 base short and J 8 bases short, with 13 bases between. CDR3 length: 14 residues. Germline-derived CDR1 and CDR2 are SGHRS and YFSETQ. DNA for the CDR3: TGCGCCAGCAGCTTGCCCAGTTCGGGCGATGAGCAGTTCTTC. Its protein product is CASSLPSSGDEQFF.

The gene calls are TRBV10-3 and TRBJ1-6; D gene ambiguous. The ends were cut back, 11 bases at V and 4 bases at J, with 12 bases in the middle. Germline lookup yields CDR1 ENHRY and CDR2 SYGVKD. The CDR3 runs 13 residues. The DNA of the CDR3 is TGTGCCGTAGGACCGCCATATAATTCACCCCTCCACTTT. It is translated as CAVGPPYNSPLHF.

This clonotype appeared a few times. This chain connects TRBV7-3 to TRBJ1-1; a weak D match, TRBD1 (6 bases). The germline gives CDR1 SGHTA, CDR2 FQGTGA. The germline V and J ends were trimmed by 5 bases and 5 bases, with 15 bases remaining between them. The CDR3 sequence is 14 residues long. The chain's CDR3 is CASSASAQGTEAFF. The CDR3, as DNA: TGTGCCAGCAGCGCTTCTGCCCAGGGGACTGAAGCTTTCTTT.

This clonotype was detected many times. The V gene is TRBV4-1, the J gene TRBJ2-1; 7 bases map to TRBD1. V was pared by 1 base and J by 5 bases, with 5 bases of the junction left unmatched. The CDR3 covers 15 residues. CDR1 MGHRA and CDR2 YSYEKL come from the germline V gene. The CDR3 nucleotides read TGCGCCAGCAGCCAAGGACAGGGACCGGACAATGAGCAGTTCTTC. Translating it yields CASSQGQGPDNEQFF.

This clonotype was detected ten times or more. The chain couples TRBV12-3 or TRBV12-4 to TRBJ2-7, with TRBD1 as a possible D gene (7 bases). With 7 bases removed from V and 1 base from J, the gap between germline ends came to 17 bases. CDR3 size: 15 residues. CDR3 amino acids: CASTHAGTASYEQYF. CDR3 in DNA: TGTGCCAGCACCCACGCGGGGACAGCTTCCTACGAGCAGTACTTC.